Presented here are 6 T cell receptor beta chains from one specimen sequenced in a study of human T cells and chemical hapten exposure. Time point specified: patch test 1, 2 weeks after DPC sensitization. As for treatment: therapeutic diphenylcyclopropenone sensitization with weekly scalp DPC. MiXCR, applied by TCRdb to the RACE reads, yields one record per CDR3 protein. The table includes tens of thousands of distinct CDR3 sequences, approximately 8.6% detected once. Source: whole blood, taken in connection with sensitization to the hapten diphenylcyclopropenone (DPC). These receptors came from a woman in her 40s with alopecia areata. Some clones in this sample may be carry-over from other donors' samples.

This clonotype was recorded at least ten times. V and J are TRBV20-1 and TRBJ2-5, with D maybe TRBD2 (5 bases). Germline V gene data show CDR1 as DFQATT and CDR2 as SNEGSKA (reference sequence). Trimming left V 5 bases short and J 5 bases short, with 15 bases between. This CDR3 contains 13 residues. The CDR3 bases are TGCAGTGCTGATTCCGGGATGGAGGAGACCCAGTACTTC. This translates into CSADSGMEETQYF.

This clonotype was seen repeatedly, ten times or more. The CDR3 loop reads CASIRAGGTTDTQYF. The CDR3 DNA is TGTGCCAGCATTAGAGCGGGGGGGACCACAGATACGCAGTATTTT. This chain connects TRBV2 to TRBJ2-3; 10 bases agree with TRBD2. Germline CDR1 and CDR2: SNHLY and FYNNEI. This CDR3 is 15 amino acids long. Trimming took 7 bases from V and 2 from J; bases not matched to a gene: 6.

The rearrangement uses TRBV5-1 and TRBJ2-3; a weak D match, TRBD2 (6 bases). The germline gives CDR1 SGHRS, CDR2 YFSETQ. V was shortened by 2 bases and J by 5 bases, with 15 bases between the two germline ends. CDR3 length: 15 amino acids. The CDR3 DNA sequence: TGCGCCAGCAGCTTATCCGGGACTGGCATAGATACGCAGTATTTT. Its translation: CASSLSGTGIDTQYF.

This clonotype has a handful of counts. This chain links TRBV20-1 with TRBJ1-1, with D maybe TRBD1 (6 bases). The germline V and J ends were trimmed by 3 bases and 2 bases, with 10 bases remaining between them. Germline V gene data show CDR1 as DFQATT and CDR2 as SNEGSKA (reference sequence). The CDR3 covers 13 residues. The CDR3 loop is CSARVGANTEAFF. CDR3 in DNA: TGCAGTGCTAGGGTGGGGGCTAACACTGAAGCTTTCTTT.

In its sample, this clonotype was seen many times. The chain joins TRBV2 to TRBJ2-2, with D tentatively TRBD2 (5 bases). The V gene's germline CDR1 is SNHLY and CDR2 FYNNEI. The V end was cut by 6 bases, the J end by 0 bases, with 11 bases between. The CDR3 sequence is 15 residues long. CDR3 amino acids: CASSPGITNTGELFF. The CDR3 DNA reads TGTGCCAGCAGCCCGGGAATTACGAACACCGGGGAGCTGTTTTTT.

This clonotype came up once. The chain combines TRBV7-2 with TRBJ2-5; perhaps TRBD2 as D (5 bases). This CDR3 has 15 amino acids. Germline V gene lookup returns CDR1 SGHTA and CDR2 FQGNSA. V lost 3 bases and J 0 bases, leaving 11 bases between the germline ends. CDR3 sequence reads: CASSFLGLNQETQYF. The CDR3 DNA is TGTGCCAGCAGCTTCCTCGGACTGAACCAAGAGACCCAGTACTTC.